A selection of T cell receptor beta chains follows, all from one sample in a study of T cell responses to AZD1222 COVID-19 vaccine. Some clones are missing from TCRdb's copy, which holds only in-frame ones; the method was immunoSEQ multiplex PCR. Found here are tens of thousands of clones, about four fifths of them singletons; the top ten hold 20% to 30%. Sequencing used peripheral blood, obtained 28 days after the second AZD1222 dose. Receptor source: an adult who received the AZD1222 COVID-19 vaccine. CDR3s include the opening cysteine and the closing phenylalanine or tryptophan. D genes are given only for firm matches. Clone size appears in some rows only: once, few, many, or a class for an expanded clone.

v_call: TRBV11-2
j_call: TRBJ2-2
clone_size: NA
d_call: TRBD2
cdr3_nt: TGTGCCAGCAGCTCCCGGGGGGAACGGGCCGGGGAGCTGTTTTTT
cdr3_aa: CASSSRGERAGELFF

v_call: TRBV15
j_call: TRBJ2-1
clone_size: NA
d_call: NA
cdr3_nt: TGTGCCACCAAGGAAGACCGGGGGAATGAGCAGTTCTTC
cdr3_aa: CATKEDRGNEQFF

v_call: TRBV28
j_call: TRBJ2-6
clone_size: NA
d_call: TRBD1
cdr3_nt: TGTGCCAGCAGTTTAGGGGACAGGGGGTCTGGGGCCAACGTCCTGACTTTC
cdr3_aa: CASSLGDRGSGANVLTF

v_call: TRBV19
j_call: TRBJ2-3
clone_size: NA
d_call: TRBD1
cdr3_nt: TGTGCCAGTAGTATTAGACAGGGCTACACAGATACGCAGTATTTT
cdr3_aa: CASSIRQGYTDTQYF

v_call: TRBV6-5
j_call: TRBJ2-7
clone_size: NA
d_call: TRBD1
cdr3_nt: TGTGCCAGCAGTTTCGACAGGGGCCCCTACGAGCAGTACTTC
cdr3_aa: CASSFDRGPYEQYF

v_call: TRBV6-4
j_call: TRBJ2-1
clone_size: NA
d_call: TRBD2
cdr3_nt: TGTGCCAGCAGTGTTGAGGGAGGGCCCTACAATGAGCAGTTCTTC
cdr3_aa: CASSVEGGPYNEQFF

v_call: TRBV4-2
j_call: TRBJ1-5
clone_size: NA
d_call: TRBD1
cdr3_nt: TGTGCCAGCAGCCAACCCGGACAGGGAGCCCAGCATTTT
cdr3_aa: CASSQPGQGAQHF

v_call: TRBV27
j_call: TRBJ2-7
clone_size: NA
d_call: NA
cdr3_nt: TGTGCCAGCAGTTTATGGAGGGGGTCCGAGCAGTACTTC
cdr3_aa: CASSLWRGSEQYF

v_call: TRBV19
j_call: TRBJ2-1
clone_size: NA
d_call: NA
cdr3_nt: TGTGCCAGTAGTATGCTGGCGGCCGTCTCCTACAATGAGCAGTTCTTC
cdr3_aa: CASSMLAAVSYNEQFF

v_call: TRBV29-1
j_call: TRBJ2-4
clone_size: NA
d_call: TRBD2
cdr3_nt: TGCAGCGTCGAGGGACTAGCGGGAGTGGGAAACATTCAGTACTTC
cdr3_aa: CSVEGLAGVGNIQYF

v_call: TRBV5-1
j_call: TRBJ2-1
clone_size: NA
d_call: TRBD2
cdr3_nt: TGCGCCAGCAGCTTGAACAGCGGGAGTTACAATGAGCAGTTCTTC
cdr3_aa: CASSLNSGSYNEQFF

v_call: TRBV7-3
j_call: TRBJ2-3
clone_size: NA
d_call: NA
cdr3_nt: TGTGCCAGCAGCTTGGAAGTAATGAGGACGCAGTATTTT
cdr3_aa: CASSLEVMRTQYF

v_call: TRBV7-3
j_call: TRBJ2-7
clone_size: NA
d_call: NA
cdr3_nt: TGTGCCAGCAGCTTAAGGGCGGGTTTAGCCTACGAGCAGTACTTC
cdr3_aa: CASSLRAGLAYEQYF

v_call: TRBV21-1
j_call: TRBJ2-6
clone_size: once
d_call: NA
cdr3_nt: TGTGCCAGCAGCGGGAAGGGTTCTCTTGCCTCTGGGGCCAACGTCCTGACTTTC
cdr3_aa: CASSGKGSLASGANVLTF

v_call: TRBV18
j_call: TRBJ2-7
clone_size: NA
d_call: NA
cdr3_nt: TGTGCCAGCTCACCTAATATAACGCGAGGGAAGGCGCTCTACGAGCAGTACTTC
cdr3_aa: CASSPNITRGKALYEQYF

v_call: TRBV6-5
j_call: TRBJ1-1
clone_size: NA
d_call: NA
cdr3_nt: TGTGCCAGCAGCCCGATGATTAAGGGAACTGAAGCTTTCTTT
cdr3_aa: CASSPMIKGTEAFF

v_call: TRBV29-1
j_call: TRBJ2-1
clone_size: NA
d_call: NA
cdr3_nt: TGCAGCGTTGAAGATCCCTATAGCGGAGCAAACAATGAGCAGTTCTTC
cdr3_aa: CSVEDPYSGANNEQFF

v_call: TRBV5-8
j_call: TRBJ1-2
clone_size: NA
d_call: NA
cdr3_nt: TGTGCCAGCAGCGTCGGGCCTGGGCATGGCTACACCTTC
cdr3_aa: CASSVGPGHGYTF

v_call: TRBV21-1
j_call: TRBJ2-7
clone_size: NA
d_call: NA
cdr3_nt: TGTGCCAGCAGCAATGAGAAGGGGGCAGGGTGGTACGAGCAGTACTTC
cdr3_aa: CASSNEKGAGWYEQYF

v_call: TRBV5-1
j_call: TRBJ2-5
clone_size: NA
d_call: NA
cdr3_nt: TGCGCCAGCAGCTTTTTTTTAGGTGGATACCAAGAGACCCAGTACTTC
cdr3_aa: CASSFFLGGYQETQYF

v_call: TRBV7-2
j_call: TRBJ2-7
clone_size: few
d_call: TRBD1
cdr3_nt: TGTGCCAGCAGTCGCCGGGACAGTGACTACGAGCAGTACTTC
cdr3_aa: CASSRRDSDYEQYF

v_call: TRBV7-2
j_call: TRBJ2-5
clone_size: NA
d_call: TRBD2
cdr3_nt: TGTGCCAGCAGCTTAGTTGGTGCGGGAGCCATTCAAGAGACCCAGTACTTC
cdr3_aa: CASSLVGAGAIQETQYF

v_call: TRBV7-9
j_call: TRBJ1-4
clone_size: NA
d_call: TRBD1
cdr3_nt: TGTGCCAGCAGCCCGGGACAGGGGTCTAATGAAAAACTGTTTTTT
cdr3_aa: CASSPGQGSNEKLFF

v_call: TRBV6-5
j_call: TRBJ2-7
clone_size: few
d_call: TRBD1
cdr3_nt: TGTGCCAGCGTCAAGGGGGACAGGGACGAGCAGTACTTC
cdr3_aa: CASVKGDRDEQYF

v_call: TRBV19
j_call: TRBJ2-1
clone_size: NA
d_call: TRBD2
cdr3_nt: TGTGCCAGTAGTAACGCCGGGACTAGATCCGGCAATGAGCAGTTCTTC
cdr3_aa: CASSNAGTRSGNEQFF

v_call: TRBV3-1/TRBV3-2
j_call: TRBJ1-4
clone_size: NA
d_call: NA
cdr3_nt: TGTGCCAGCAGCCCCCGCAGCAAAGGGGTTGAAAAACTGTTTTTT
cdr3_aa: CASSPRSKGVEKLFF

v_call: TRBV19
j_call: TRBJ2-5
clone_size: NA
d_call: TRBD2
cdr3_nt: TGTGCCAGTACGGCGGGAGGGCGACAAGAGACCCAGTACTTC
cdr3_aa: CASTAGGRQETQYF

v_call: TRBV3-1/TRBV3-2
j_call: TRBJ1-1
clone_size: once
d_call: NA
cdr3_nt: TGTGCCAGCAGCCTTTTAGGGTTTGAAGCTTTCTTT
cdr3_aa: CASSLLGFEAFF

v_call: TRBV9
j_call: TRBJ2-5
clone_size: NA
d_call: TRBD1
cdr3_nt: TGTGCCAGCAGCGTGGGAAGGACAGGGCGAGAGACCCAGTACTTC
cdr3_aa: CASSVGRTGRETQYF

v_call: TRBV12-5
j_call: TRBJ2-1
clone_size: NA
d_call: TRBD2
cdr3_nt: TGTGCTAGTGGTTTGGTAAGTGGGAGGGGCTACAATGAGCAGTTCTTC
cdr3_aa: CASGLVSGRGYNEQFF

v_call: TRBV5-1
j_call: TRBJ1-1
clone_size: few
d_call: TRBD1
cdr3_nt: TGCGCCAGCAGTTGGACAGGGAAAATGAACACTGAAGCTTTCTTT
cdr3_aa: CASSWTGKMNTEAFF

v_call: TRBV6-2/TRBV6-3
j_call: TRBJ2-7
clone_size: NA
d_call: TRBD2
cdr3_nt: TGTGCCAGCAGTTACCGACTAGCGGGGAACTACGAGCAGTACTTC
cdr3_aa: CASSYRLAGNYEQYF

v_call: TRBV5-4
j_call: TRBJ2-1
clone_size: NA
d_call: TRBD1
cdr3_nt: TGTGCCAGCAGCTCAGGGACAGGGCGCAATGAGCAGTTCTTC
cdr3_aa: CASSSGTGRNEQFF

v_call: TRBV25-1
j_call: TRBJ2-7
clone_size: NA
d_call: NA
cdr3_nt: TGTGCCAGCAGTGCCAGGGGTTTAGAGCAGTACTTC
cdr3_aa: CASSARGLEQYF

v_call: TRBV6-5
j_call: TRBJ1-5
clone_size: NA
d_call: NA
cdr3_nt: TGTGCCAGCAGGGGAAGAAATCAGCCCCAGCATTTT
cdr3_aa: CASRGRNQPQHF

v_call: TRBV3-1/TRBV3-2
j_call: TRBJ2-3
clone_size: NA
d_call: TRBD2
cdr3_nt: TGTGCCAGCAGCCTTCTCCATAGCGGGAGAGGAGATACGCAGTATTTT
cdr3_aa: CASSLLHSGRGDTQYF

v_call: TRBV9
j_call: TRBJ2-7
clone_size: NA
d_call: NA
cdr3_nt: TGTGCCAGCAGCGTAGCCGTGTCCTACGAGCAGTACTTC
cdr3_aa: CASSVAVSYEQYF

v_call: TRBV18
j_call: TRBJ2-1
clone_size: NA
d_call: NA
cdr3_nt: TGTGCCAGCTCACCACCACAGGGAGGTAGTGAGCAGTTCTTC
cdr3_aa: CASSPPQGGSEQFF

v_call: TRBV9
j_call: TRBJ2-3
clone_size: NA
d_call: TRBD1
cdr3_nt: TGTGCCAGCAGCGTAGCTCAGGACAGGTCCACAGATACGCAGTATTTT
cdr3_aa: CASSVAQDRSTDTQYF

v_call: TRBV4-3
j_call: TRBJ1-5
clone_size: NA
d_call: NA
cdr3_nt: TGCGCCAGCAGCCAACAACACTCCGCCCGGGGTAGCAATCAGCCCCAGCATTTT
cdr3_aa: CASSQQHSARGSNQPQHF

v_call: TRBV15
j_call: TRBJ2-3
clone_size: NA
d_call: TRBD1
cdr3_nt: TGTGCCACCAGCGGGGGACAGTACACAGATACGCAGTATTTT
cdr3_aa: CATSGGQYTDTQYF